Each of the 9 T cell receptor beta chains below was sequenced from the same sample in a study of blood T cell repertoires in COVID-19. This table comes from immunoSEQ multiplex PCR, and its TCRdb copy is limited to in-frame clones, with some not included. The profile shows about 110,000 clones, over 70% of them singletons. The sample comprised peripheral blood. Receptor source: a woman aged 50 to 65 with acute or convalescent COVID-19.

This sequence joins TRBV11-2 and TRBJ1-1; D unresolved. From germline, CDR1 is SGHAT and CDR2 FQNNGV. The CDR3 is 14 residues long. The V end was cut by 2 bases, the J end by 7 bases, with 14 bases between. The CDR3: CASSLRPGMGEAFF. In nucleotides, the CDR3 is TGTGCCAGCAGCTTAAGGCCGGGGATGGGTGAAGCTTTCTTT.

The V call is TRBV7-3, the J call TRBJ1-5; D is undetermined. CDR3 length: 15 residues. Trimming shortened V by 4 bases and J by 4 bases, and 14 bases separated the two germline ends. Germline V gene lookup returns CDR1 SGHTA and CDR2 FQGTGA. The CDR3 sequence: CASSYKTPINQPQHF. CDR3 DNA: TGTGCCAGCAGCTACAAAACCCCAATAAATCAGCCCCAGCATTTT. The whole variable domain, filled in from reference TRBV7-3 and TRBJ1-5, reads GAGVSQTPSNKVTEKGKYVELRCDPISGHTALYWYRQSLGQGPEFLIYFQGTGAADDSGLPNDRFFAVRPEGSVSTLKIQRTERGDSAVYLCASSYKTPINQPQHFGDGTRLSIL.

CDR3 region: CASRVGSSNYGYTF. The CDR3, as DNA: TGTGCCAGTAGGGTAGGGAGCTCTAACTATGGCTACACCTTC. This sequence joins TRBV19 and TRBJ1-2, with D hard to call. The CDR3 is made up of 14 amino acids. V was pared by 6 bases and J by 0 bases, with 11 bases between. The V gene's germline CDR1 is LNHDA and CDR2 SQIVND (reference sequence).

The chain combines TRBV2 with TRBJ2-7; a weak D match, TRBD2 (6 bases). Germline CDR1 and CDR2: SNHLY and FYNNEI. The CDR3 has 11 amino acids. Trimming took 11 bases from V and 6 from J, leaving 14 bases between them. The CDR3 loop is CASSEGSEQYF. DNA of the CDR3: TGTGCCTCCTCGGAGGGGAGCGAGCAGTACTTC.

V is TRBV3-1 (or the pseudogene TRBV3-2) and J is TRBJ1-1, with 8 nucleotides matching TRBD1. This CDR3 spans 13 amino acids. The V segment lost 5 bases and the J segment 7 bases; nucleotides outside the gene matches: 6. CDR1 and CDR2 from the germline V gene are LGHDT and YNNKEL (reference sequence). CDR3 coding DNA: TGTGCCAGCAGCAGCAGGGGGCAGATTGAAGCTTTCTTT. Amino acids: CASSSRGQIEAFF.

V usage is TRBV15 and J usage is TRBJ2-7; 11 positions match TRBD2. The CDR3 contains 20 residues. The trim removed 2 bases at V and 4 bases at J, leaving 19 bases unmatched. The V gene's germline CDR1 is LNHNV and CDR2 YYDKDF (reference sequence). The DNA of the CDR3 is TGTGCCACCAGCAGAAAACAACCCTGGGCCGGGACTAGCGGAGCGTACGAGCAGTACTTC. Translation gives CATSRKQPWAGTSGAYEQYF.

This clone was detected only a few times. CDR3 region: CASSSQGTTEAFF. CDR3 sequence (DNA): TGTGCCAGCAGTTCACAGGGGACCACTGAAGCTTTCTTT. The rearrangement uses TRBV2 and TRBJ1-1; 7 nucleotides line up with TRBD1. The CDR3 covers 13 residues. In germline, CDR1 is SNHLY, CDR2 FYNNEI. The V gene end was trimmed by 5 bases and the J gene end by 4 bases; junction bases not matched to a gene: 4.

V is TRBV30 and J is TRBJ1-5; 9 bases match TRBD1. The germline gives CDR1 GTSNPN, CDR2 SVGIG (reference sequence). The CDR3 runs 13 residues. V was pared by 7 bases and J by 4 bases, with 5 bases of the junction left unmatched. DNA for the CDR3: TGTGCCTACTCCGGGACAGGGAATCAGCCCCAGCATTTT. Translated, it gives CAYSGTGNQPQHF.

This chain uses TRBV7-6 with TRBJ2-7; tentative D call: TRBD1 (6 bases). Germline CDR1 is SGHVS and CDR2 is FNYEAQ. With 5 bases removed from V and 2 bases from J, the gap between germline ends came to 13 bases. This CDR3 has 14 amino acids. The CDR3 spells CASSPAGVAYEQYF. CDR3 sequence (DNA): TGTGCCAGCAGCCCCGCAGGGGTAGCCTACGAGCAGTACTTC.